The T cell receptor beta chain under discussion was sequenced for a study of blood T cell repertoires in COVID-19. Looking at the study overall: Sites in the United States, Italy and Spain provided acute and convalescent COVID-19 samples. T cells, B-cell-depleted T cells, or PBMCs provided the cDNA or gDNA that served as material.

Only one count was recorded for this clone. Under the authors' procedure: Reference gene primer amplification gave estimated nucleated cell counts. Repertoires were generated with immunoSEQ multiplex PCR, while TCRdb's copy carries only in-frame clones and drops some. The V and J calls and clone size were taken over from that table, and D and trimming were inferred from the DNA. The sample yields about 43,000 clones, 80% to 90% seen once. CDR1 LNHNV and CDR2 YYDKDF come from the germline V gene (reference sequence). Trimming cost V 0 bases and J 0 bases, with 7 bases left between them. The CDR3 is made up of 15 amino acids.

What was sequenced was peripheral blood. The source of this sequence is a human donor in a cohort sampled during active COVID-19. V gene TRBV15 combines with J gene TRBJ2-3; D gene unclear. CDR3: CATSRDRASTDTQYF. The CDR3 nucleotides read TGTGCCACCAGCAGAGATCGCGCTAGCACAGATACGCAGTATTTT. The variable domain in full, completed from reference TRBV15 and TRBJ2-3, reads DAMVIQNPRYQVTQFGKPVTLSCSQTLNHNVMYWYQQKSSQAPKLLFHYYDKDFNNEADTPDNFQSRRPNTSFCFLDIRSPGLGDTAMYLCATSRDRASTDTQYFGPGTRLTVL.